The 5 T cell receptor beta chains reported below all come from one sample, sequenced in a study of OX40 agonist ivuxolimab in advanced cancers. Generated by immunoSEQ multiplex PCR, the TCRdb table keeps only in-frame clones and is missing some. The sample holds roughly 46,000 clones, around nine tenths seen once. Sample: CD4+ or CD8+ T cells sorted from blood, taken in a trial of the OX40 agonist ivuxolimab. All receptors derive from an adult with an advanced solid tumor such as melanoma, head and neck, liver or kidney cancer.

This chain joins TRBV7-2 and TRBJ1-3; D remains unclear. The V end was cut by 5 bases, the J end by 5 bases, with 13 bases between. CDR1 is SGHTA, CDR2 FQGNSA, per germline. The CDR3 is 14 amino acids. For the CDR3, the DNA is TGTGCCAGCAGCCCCCTCCTAACGCGAAACACCATATATTTT. Its protein is CASSPLLTRNTIYF.

With regard to this clone: One junction end does not reproduce the germline sequence, and a read error may be involved. The V call is TRBV2, the J call TRBJ2-7, with D possibly TRBD2 on 5 matching bases. The CDR3 is 16 amino acids. Germline CDR1 reads SNHLY; CDR2 reads FYNNEI. The CDR3 region has the DNA TGTGCCAGCAACAGACCAAGCTCGTTGGAAGAGGGTAGGCGTCCCTTC. This encodes CASNRPSSLEEGRRPF. Full variable domain (rest looked up from reference TRBV2 and TRBJ2-7): EPEVTQTPSHQVTQMGQEVILRCVPISNHLYFYWYRQILGQKVEFLVSFYNNEISEKSEIFDDQFSVERPDGSNFTLKIRSTKLEDSAMYFCASNRPSSLEEGRRPFGPGTRLTVT.

The chain links TRBV5-1 to TRBJ2-7; 9 bases are a match to TRBD1. This CDR3 region has 14 residues. CDR1 and CDR2 (germline): SGHRS, YFSETQ. The J segment lost 4 bases and the V segment lost 4 bases, leaving 6 bases of the junction unmatched. Written as DNA, the CDR3 is TGCGCCAGCAGCAATACAGGGGGCAAGTACGAGCAGTACTTC. Its translation: CASSNTGGKYEQYF.

This rearrangement joins TRBV19 to TRBJ1-2, with D possibly being TRBD1 (6 bases). Germline lookup yields CDR1 LNHDA and CDR2 SQIVND (reference sequence). Trimming cost V 2 bases and J 3 bases, with 13 bases left between them. The CDR3 loop spans 15 amino acids. DNA of the CDR3: TGTGCCAGTAGTATATCGGGGGCGCGTCACTATGGCTACACCTTC. This gives the protein CASSISGARHYGYTF.

The gene calls are TRBV6-1 and TRBJ2-3, with TRBD2 matching 12 bases. Per germline, CDR1 MNHNS and CDR2 SASEGT. Trimming removed 4 bases from V and 0 bases from J; junction bases left unmatched: 2. The CDR3 spans 16 residues. CDR3 in amino acids: CASSALAGGSTDTQYF. CDR3 sequence (DNA): TGTGCCAGCAGTGCGCTAGCGGGAGGGAGCACAGATACGCAGTATTTT.